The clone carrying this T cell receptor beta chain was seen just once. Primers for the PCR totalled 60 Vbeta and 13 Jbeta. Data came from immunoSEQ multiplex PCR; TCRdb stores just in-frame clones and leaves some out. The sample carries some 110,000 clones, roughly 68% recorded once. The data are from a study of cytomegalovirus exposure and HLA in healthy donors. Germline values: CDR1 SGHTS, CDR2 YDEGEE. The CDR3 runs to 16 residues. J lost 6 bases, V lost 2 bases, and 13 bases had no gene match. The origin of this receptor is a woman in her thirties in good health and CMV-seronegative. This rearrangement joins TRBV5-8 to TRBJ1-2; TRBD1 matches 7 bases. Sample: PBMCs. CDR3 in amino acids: CASSLFTGTAKDGYTF. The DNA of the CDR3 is TGTGCCAGCAGCTTATTCACCGGGACAGCGAAAGATGGCTACACCTTC. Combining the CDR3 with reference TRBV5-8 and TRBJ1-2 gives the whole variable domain EAGVTQSPTHLIKTRGQQATLRCSPISGHTSVYWYQQALGLGLQFLLWYDEGEERNRGNFPPRFSGRQFPNYSSELNVNALELEDSALYLCASSLFTGTAKDGYTFGSGTRLTVV.